The source of this T cell receptor (beta chain) is a study of T cells in Graves' hyperthyroidism and ophthalmopathy. Study-level results: Most clonotypes expanded in the thyroid (above 0.001) were also present in blood.

The investigators amplified TCR beta CDR3 regions from RNA transcripts. HTBI primers drove first-round RT-PCR of the TCR CDR3. A single record per CDR3 protein comes from TCRdb applying MiXCR to the multiplex PCR reads. The data contain about 520,000 distinct CDR3 sequences, around 20% of them singletons. Hyperthyroidism in the patients, aged 18 to 65, was newly diagnosed and under 2 months in duration. This clonotype has a handful of counts. Antigen unknown. A much larger clone is a single base away; this may be a read error. This CDR3 spans 12 amino acids. CDR1 is DFQATT and CDR2 is SNEGSKA in the germline V gene (reference sequence).

The V call is TRBV20-1, the J call TRBJ2-1, with a weak D call TRBD1 (5 bases). The receptor comes from a man younger than 30 with Graves' hyperthyroidism. The sequencing sample was made of blood. The CDR3 sequence is CSASPGHNEKFF. In DNA, the CDR3 is TGCAGTGCTAGTCCCGGACACAATGAGAAGTTCTTC.